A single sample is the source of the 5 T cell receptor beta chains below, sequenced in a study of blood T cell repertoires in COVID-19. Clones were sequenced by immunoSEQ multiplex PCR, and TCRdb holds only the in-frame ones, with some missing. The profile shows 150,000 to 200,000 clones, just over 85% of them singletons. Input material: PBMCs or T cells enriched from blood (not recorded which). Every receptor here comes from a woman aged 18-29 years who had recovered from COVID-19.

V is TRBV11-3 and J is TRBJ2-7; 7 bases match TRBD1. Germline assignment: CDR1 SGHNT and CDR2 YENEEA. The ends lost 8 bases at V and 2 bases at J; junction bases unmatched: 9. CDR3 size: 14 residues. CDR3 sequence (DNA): TGTGCCAGCGGGGACAGCGAGAAAGCCTACGAGCAGTACTTC. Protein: CASGDSEKAYEQYF.

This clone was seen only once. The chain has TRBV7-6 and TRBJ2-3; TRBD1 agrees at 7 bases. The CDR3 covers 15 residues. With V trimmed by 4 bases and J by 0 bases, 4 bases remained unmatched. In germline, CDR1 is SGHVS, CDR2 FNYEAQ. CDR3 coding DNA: TGTGCCAGCAGCTCAACAGGGGATAGCACAGATACGCAGTATTTT. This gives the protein CASSSTGDSTDTQYF.

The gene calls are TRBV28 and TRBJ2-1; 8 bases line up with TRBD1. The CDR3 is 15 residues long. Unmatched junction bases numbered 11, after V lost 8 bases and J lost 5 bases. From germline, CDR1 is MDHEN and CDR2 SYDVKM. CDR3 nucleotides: TGTGCCAGCGGGTCGACCGGGACAGGAAACAATGAGCAGTTCTTC. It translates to CASGSTGTGNNEQFF. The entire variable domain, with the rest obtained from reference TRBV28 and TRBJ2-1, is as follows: DVKVTQSSRYLVKRTGEKVFLECVQDMDHENMFWYRQDPGLGLRLIYFSYDVKMKEKGDIPEGYSVSREKKERFSLILESASTNQTSMYLCASGSTGTGNNEQFFGPGTRLTVL.

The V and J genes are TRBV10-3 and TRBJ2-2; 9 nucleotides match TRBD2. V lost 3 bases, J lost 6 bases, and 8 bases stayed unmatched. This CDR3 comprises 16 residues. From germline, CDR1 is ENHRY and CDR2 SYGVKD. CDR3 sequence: CAISESAGGPAGELFF. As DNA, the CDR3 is TGTGCCATCAGTGAATCGGCGGGGGGGCCCGCCGGGGAGCTGTTTTTT.

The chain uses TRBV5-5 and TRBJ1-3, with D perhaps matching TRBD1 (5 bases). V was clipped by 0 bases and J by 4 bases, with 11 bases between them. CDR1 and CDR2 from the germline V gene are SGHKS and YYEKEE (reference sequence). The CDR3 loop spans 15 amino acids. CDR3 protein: CASSLEGREGNTIYF. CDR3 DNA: TGTGCCAGCAGCTTGGAGGGGCGGGAAGGAAACACCATATATTTT. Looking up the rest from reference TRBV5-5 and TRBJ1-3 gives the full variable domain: DAGVTQSPTHLIKTRGQQVTLRCSPISGHKSVSWYQQVLGQGPQFIFQYYEKEERGRGNFPDRFSARQFPNYSSELNVNALLLGDSALYLCASSLEGREGNTIYFGEGSWLTVV.